This section outlines one T cell receptor (beta chain) sequence together with its context. The antigen remains undetermined. The data originate from a study of vaccination and CD4 T cells after COVID-19. Study at large: Overlapping spike peptides of SARS-CoV-2, HCoV-NL63, HCoV-OC43 and HCoV-229E stimulated the cells.

Sample treatment: roughly ten-day PBMC culture with coronavirus spike peptide pools or control peptides (ViraFEST assay). ViraFEST grew antigen-specific T cells using peptide pools, then sequenced TCRs. Days 3 and 7 saw half the medium swapped for fresh IL-2 medium. Looked up from germline, CDR1 is SGHNT and CDR2 is YENEEA. Trimming removed 2 bases at V and 9 bases at J, with 8 bases between. This CDR3 has 13 residues. Sequenced with the Oncomine TCR Beta short-read assay was DNA taken from cultured CD4+ T cells. TCRdb used MiXCR to reprocess the PCR reads, holding one entry per CDR3 protein. The table includes approximately 9,300 distinct CDR3 sequences, about 66% detected once.

Sequenced input: CD4+ T cells from blood, cultured in vitro. The receptor was derived from a human donor who had recovered from COVID-19. The chain employs TRBV11-3 and TRBJ1-6; D remains ambiguous. CDR3 in DNA: TGTGCCAGCAGCTTAATATCCGGTTCACCCCTCCACTTT. Protein sequence: CASSLISGSPLHF. The variable domain in full, completed from reference TRBV11-3 and TRBJ1-6, reads EAGVVQSPRYKIIEKKQPVAFWCNPISGHNTLYWYLQNLGQGPELLIRYENEEAVDDSQLPKDRFSAERLKGVDSTLKIQPAELGDSAVYLCASSLISGSPLHFGNGTRLTVT.